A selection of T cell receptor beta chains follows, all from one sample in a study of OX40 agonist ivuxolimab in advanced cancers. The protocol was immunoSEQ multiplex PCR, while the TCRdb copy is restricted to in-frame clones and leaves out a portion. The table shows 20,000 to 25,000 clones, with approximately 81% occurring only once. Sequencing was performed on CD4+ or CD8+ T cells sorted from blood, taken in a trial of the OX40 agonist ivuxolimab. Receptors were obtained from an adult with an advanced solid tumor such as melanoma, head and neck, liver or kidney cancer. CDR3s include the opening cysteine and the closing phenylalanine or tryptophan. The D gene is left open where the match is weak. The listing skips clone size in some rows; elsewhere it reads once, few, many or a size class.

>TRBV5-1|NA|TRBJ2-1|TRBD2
TGCGCCAGCAGCTGGCCCAGCGGGATTAAGAATGAGCAGTTCTTC
CASSWPSGIKNEQFF
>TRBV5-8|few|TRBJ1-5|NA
TGTGCCAGCAGCTTGAGGGGTACGTCTAATCAGCCCCAGCATTTT
CASSLRGTSNQPQHF
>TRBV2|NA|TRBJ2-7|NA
TGTGCCAGCAGGCTAGATCTCTACGAGCAGTACTTC
CASRLDLYEQYF
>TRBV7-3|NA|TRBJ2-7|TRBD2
TGTGCCAGCAGCTTAACGACTAGCGACTCCTACGAGCAGTACTTC
CASSLTTSDSYEQYF
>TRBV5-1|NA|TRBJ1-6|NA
TGCGCCAGCAGCTTGGGTACAGGGAAAGGTTCACCCCTCCACTTT
CASSLGTGKGSPLHF
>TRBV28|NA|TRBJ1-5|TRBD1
TGTGCCAGCAGCCAGGACAGGGGGCATCAGCCCCAGCATTTT
CASSQDRGHQPQHF
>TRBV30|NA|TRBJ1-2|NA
TGTGCCGGATACACTTATGGCTACACCTTC
CAGYTYGYTF
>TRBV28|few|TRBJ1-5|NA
TGTGCCAGCAGTTGGGGGGGGACATATAGCAATCAGCCCCAGCATTTT
CASSWGGTYSNQPQHF
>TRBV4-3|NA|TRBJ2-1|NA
TGCGCCAGCAGCCAAGATGGAGCGACTAACTACAATGAGCAGTTCTTC
CASSQDGATNYNEQFF
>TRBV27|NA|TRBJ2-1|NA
TGTGCCAGCAGTTTAATGCTAGCGTCATACAATGAGCAGTTCTTC
CASSLMLASYNEQFF
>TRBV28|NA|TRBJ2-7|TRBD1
TGTGCCAGCAGGGGGACAGGGGACTACGAGCAGTACTTC
CASRGTGDYEQYF
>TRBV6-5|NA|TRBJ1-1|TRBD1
TGTGCCAGCAGCCAGAACAGGGGGGGCACTGAAGCTTTCTTT
CASSQNRGGTEAFF